This TCR beta chain was obtained from a study of blood T cell repertoires in COVID-19. Study background: Material from acute and convalescent COVID-19 was sourced from the United States, Italy and Spain.

The CDR3 runs to 15 residues. Germline CDR1 is SGHAT and CDR2 is FQNNGV. Trimming removed 0 bases from V and 7 bases from J, with 10 bases in between. The data were produced by immunoSEQ multiplex PCR, yet TCRdb's version contains in-frame clones alone and is incomplete. This table has about 50,000 clones, more than 85% appearing once. The V gene is TRBV11-2, the J gene TRBJ1-6; D gene ambiguous. Sequencing was performed on peripheral blood. This TCR was recovered from a man aged 40-49 years with active COVID-19. Written as DNA, the CDR3 is TGTGCCAGCAGCTTAGATAGCGGGATGAATTCACCCCTCCACTTT. It yields the protein CASSLDSGMNSPLHF. The full variable domain, rest sourced from reference TRBV11-2 and TRBJ1-6, is EAGVAQSPRYKIIEKRQSVAFWCNPISGHATLYWYQQILGQGPKLLIQFQNNGVVDDSQLPKDRFSAERLKGVDSTLKIQPAKLEDSAVYLCASSLDSGMNSPLHFGNGTRLTVT.